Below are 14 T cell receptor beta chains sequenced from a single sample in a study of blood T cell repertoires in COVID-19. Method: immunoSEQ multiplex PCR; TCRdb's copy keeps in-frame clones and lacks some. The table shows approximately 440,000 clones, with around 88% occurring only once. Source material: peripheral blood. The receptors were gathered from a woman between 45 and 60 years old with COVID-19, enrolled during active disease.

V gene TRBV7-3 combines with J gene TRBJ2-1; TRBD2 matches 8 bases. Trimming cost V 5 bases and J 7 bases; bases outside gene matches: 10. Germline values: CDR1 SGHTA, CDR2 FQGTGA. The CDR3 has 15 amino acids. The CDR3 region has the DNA TGTGCCAGCAGCCCGCAATCCGGGACTAGGAATGAGCAGTTCTTC. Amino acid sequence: CASSPQSGTRNEQFF.

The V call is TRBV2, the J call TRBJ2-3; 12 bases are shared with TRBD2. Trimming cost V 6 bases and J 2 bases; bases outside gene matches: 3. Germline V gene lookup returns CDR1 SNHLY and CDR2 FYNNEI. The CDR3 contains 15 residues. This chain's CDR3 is CASRRTSGVTDTQYF. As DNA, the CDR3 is TGTGCCAGCAGGCGGACTAGCGGGGTCACAGATACGCAGTATTTT.

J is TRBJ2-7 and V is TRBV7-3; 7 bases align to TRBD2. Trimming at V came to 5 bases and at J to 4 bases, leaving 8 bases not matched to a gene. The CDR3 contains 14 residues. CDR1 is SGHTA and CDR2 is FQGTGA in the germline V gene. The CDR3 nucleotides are TGTGCCAGCAGCCGCGGGGGAGGCGAATACGAGCAGTACTTC. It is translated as CASSRGGGEYEQYF.

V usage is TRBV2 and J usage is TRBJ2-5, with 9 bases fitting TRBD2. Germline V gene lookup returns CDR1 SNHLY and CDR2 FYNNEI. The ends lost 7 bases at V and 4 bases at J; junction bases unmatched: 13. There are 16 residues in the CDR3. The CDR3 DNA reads TGTGCCAGCACCCCAGCGGGCGGGGGGGATCCAGAGACCCAGTACTTC. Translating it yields CASTPAGGGDPETQYF. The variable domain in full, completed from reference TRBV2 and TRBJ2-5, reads EPEVTQTPSHQVTQMGQEVILRCVPISNHLYFYWYRQILGQKVEFLVSFYNNEISEKSEIFDDQFSVERPDGSNFTLKIRSTKLEDSAMYFCASTPAGGGDPETQYFGPGTRLLVL.

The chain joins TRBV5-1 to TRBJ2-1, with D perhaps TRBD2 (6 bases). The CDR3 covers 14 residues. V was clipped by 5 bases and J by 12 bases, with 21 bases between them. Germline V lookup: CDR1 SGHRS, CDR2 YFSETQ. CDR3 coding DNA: TGCGCCAGCAGACCCAGGGATTTCGGGGGACCGCAGTTCTTC. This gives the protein CASRPRDFGGPQFF.

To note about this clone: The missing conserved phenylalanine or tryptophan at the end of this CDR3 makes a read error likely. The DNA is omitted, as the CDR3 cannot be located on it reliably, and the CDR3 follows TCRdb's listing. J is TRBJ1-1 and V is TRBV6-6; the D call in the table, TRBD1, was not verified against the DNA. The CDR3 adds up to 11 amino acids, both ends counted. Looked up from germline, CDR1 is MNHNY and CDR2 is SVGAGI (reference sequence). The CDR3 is CASSPGQGARL.

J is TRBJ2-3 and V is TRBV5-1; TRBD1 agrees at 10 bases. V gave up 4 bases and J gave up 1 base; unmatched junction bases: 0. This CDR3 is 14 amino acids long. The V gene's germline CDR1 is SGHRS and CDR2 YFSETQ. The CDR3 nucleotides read TGCGCCAGCAGCGGGACAGGGGGCACAGATACGCAGTATTTT. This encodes CASSGTGGTDTQYF.

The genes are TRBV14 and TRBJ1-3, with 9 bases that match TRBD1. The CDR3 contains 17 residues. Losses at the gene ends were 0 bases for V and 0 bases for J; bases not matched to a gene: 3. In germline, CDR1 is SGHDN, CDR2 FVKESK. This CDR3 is CASSQDPGQGSGNTIYF. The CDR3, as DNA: TGTGCCAGCAGCCAAGATCCGGGACAGGGCTCTGGAAACACCATATATTTT.

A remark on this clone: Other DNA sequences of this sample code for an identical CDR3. Here the CDR3 DNA reads TGCAGTGCTTCTAGGGGCTACGAGCAGTACTTC. It specifies CSASRGYEQYF. The V call is TRBV20-1, the J call TRBJ2-7; TRBD1 might be the D (5 bases). The CDR3 consists of 11 residues. Germline V CDR1 and CDR2: DFQATT, SNEGSKA (reference sequence). Deletions cut 5 bases from V and 3 bases from J, with 8 bases between.

For the CDR3, the DNA is TGTGCCAGCAATTCAGGGCCCTATCAGCCCCAGCATTTT. It codes for CASNSGPYQPQHF. This rearrangement joins TRBV28 to TRBJ1-5; perhaps TRBD1 as D (5 bases). The CDR3 contains 13 residues. Germline loops: CDR1 MDHEN, CDR2 SYDVKM. V was shortened by 7 bases and J by 5 bases, with 12 bases between the two germline ends.

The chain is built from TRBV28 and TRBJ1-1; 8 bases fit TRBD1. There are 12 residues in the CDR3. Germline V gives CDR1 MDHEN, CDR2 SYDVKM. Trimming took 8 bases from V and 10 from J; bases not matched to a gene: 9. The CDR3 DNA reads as TGTGCCAGCCTTCGACAGGGGACGAGAGCTTTCTTT. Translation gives CASLRQGTRAFF.

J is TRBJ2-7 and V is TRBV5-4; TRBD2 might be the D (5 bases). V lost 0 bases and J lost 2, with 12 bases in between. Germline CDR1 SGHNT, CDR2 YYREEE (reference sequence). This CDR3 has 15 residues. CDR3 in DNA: TGTGCCAGCAGCTTGGGAGGGTATGAGGCCTACGAGCAGTACTTC. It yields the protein CASSLGGYEAYEQYF.

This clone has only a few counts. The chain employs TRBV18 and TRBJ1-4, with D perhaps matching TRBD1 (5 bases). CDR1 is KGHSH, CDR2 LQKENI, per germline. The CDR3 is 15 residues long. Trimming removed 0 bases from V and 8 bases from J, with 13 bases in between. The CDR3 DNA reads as TGTGCCAGCTCACCACCGGGCAGGGAAGGCGAAAAACTGTTTTTT. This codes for CASSPPGREGEKLFF.

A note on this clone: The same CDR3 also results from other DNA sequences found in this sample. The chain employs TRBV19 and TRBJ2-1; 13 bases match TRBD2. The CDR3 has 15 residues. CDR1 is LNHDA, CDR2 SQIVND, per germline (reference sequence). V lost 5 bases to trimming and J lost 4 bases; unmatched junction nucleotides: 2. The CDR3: CASSQTSGGYNEQFF. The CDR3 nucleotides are TGTGCCAGTAGTCAGACTAGCGGGGGGTACAATGAGCAGTTCTTC.